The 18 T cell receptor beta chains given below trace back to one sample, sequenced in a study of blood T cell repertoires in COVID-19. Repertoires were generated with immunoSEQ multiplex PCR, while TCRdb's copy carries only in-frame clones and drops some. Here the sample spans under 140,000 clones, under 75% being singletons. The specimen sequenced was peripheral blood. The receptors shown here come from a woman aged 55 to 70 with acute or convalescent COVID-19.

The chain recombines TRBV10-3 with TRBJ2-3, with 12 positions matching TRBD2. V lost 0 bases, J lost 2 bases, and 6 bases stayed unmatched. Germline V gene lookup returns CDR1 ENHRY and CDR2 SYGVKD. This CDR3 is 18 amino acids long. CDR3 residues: CAISESALAGGLTDTQYF. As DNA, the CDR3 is TGTGCCATCAGTGAGTCGGCCCTAGCGGGGGGGCTCACAGATACGCAGTATTTT.

CDR3: CASSQDYDSQNEKLFF. CDR3 DNA: TGTGCCAGCAGCCAAGATTACGACAGTCAAAATGAAAAACTGTTTTTT. The genes are TRBV4-2 and TRBJ1-4; D possibly corresponds to TRBD1 (5 bases). This CDR3 spans 16 amino acids. Germline CDR1 reads LGHNA; CDR2 reads YNFKEQ. Trimming took 0 bases from V and 5 from J, leaving 13 bases between them.

CDR3 in amino acids: CASSETDGNQETQYF. The CDR3 nucleotides are TGTGCCAGCAGTGAAACTGACGGGAATCAAGAGACCCAGTACTTC. This sequence joins TRBV6-1 and TRBJ2-5, with TRBD2 as a possible D gene (5 bases). V was trimmed by 2 bases and J by 2 bases, leaving 12 bases between them. This CDR3 is built from 15 residues. Germline V CDR1 and CDR2: MNHNS, SASEGT.

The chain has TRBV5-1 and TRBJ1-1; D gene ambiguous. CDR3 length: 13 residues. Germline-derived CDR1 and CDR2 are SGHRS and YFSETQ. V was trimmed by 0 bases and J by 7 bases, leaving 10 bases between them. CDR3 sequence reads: CASSLDHPGEAFF. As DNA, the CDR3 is TGCGCCAGCAGCTTGGATCACCCCGGTGAAGCTTTCTTT.

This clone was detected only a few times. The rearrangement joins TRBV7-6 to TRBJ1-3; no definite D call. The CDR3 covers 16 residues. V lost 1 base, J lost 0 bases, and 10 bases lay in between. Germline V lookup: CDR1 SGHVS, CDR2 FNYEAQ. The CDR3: CASSLGHALSGNTIYF. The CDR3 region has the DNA TGTGCCAGCAGCTTAGGACATGCGCTCTCTGGAAACACCATATATTTT.

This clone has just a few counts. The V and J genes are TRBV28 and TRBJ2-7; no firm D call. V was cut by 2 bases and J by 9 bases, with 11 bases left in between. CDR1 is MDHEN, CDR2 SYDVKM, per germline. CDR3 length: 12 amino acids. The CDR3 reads CASSLAPEVQYF. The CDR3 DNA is TGTGCCAGCAGTTTAGCGCCTGAGGTGCAGTACTTC.

CDR3 sequence reads: CASSQIRGSPTSGGRSYNEQFF. Written as DNA, the CDR3 is TGTGCCAGCAGTCAAATCAGGGGATCTCCGACTAGCGGGGGAAGGTCCTACAATGAGCAGTTCTTC. The chain carries TRBV28 and TRBJ2-1, with 12 bases identical to TRBD2. J was trimmed by 1 base and V by 5 bases; bases with no gene match: 21. Per germline, CDR1 MDHEN and CDR2 SYDVKM. CDR3 length: 22 amino acids.

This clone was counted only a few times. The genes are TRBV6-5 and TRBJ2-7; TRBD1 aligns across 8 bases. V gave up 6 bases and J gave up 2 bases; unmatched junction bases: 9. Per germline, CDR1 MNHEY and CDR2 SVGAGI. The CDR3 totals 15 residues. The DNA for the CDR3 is TGTGCCAGCAGCTATGAGGGGACAGGCACCTACGAGCAGTACTTC. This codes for CASSYEGTGTYEQYF.

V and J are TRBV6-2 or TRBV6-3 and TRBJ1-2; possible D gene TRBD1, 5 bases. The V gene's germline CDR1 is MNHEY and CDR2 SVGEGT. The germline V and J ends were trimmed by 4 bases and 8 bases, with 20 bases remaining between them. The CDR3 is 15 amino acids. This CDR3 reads CASSSAPEGREGYTF. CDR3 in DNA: TGTGCCAGCAGTTCCGCCCCGGAGGGGCGCGAAGGCTACACCTTC.

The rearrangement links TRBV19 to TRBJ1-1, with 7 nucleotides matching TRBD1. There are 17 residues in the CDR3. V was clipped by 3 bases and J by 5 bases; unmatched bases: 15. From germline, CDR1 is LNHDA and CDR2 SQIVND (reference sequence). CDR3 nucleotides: TGTGCCAGTAGTATTTTTGAATATGCAGGGGGTGAGACTGAAGCTTTCTTT. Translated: CASSIFEYAGGETEAFF.

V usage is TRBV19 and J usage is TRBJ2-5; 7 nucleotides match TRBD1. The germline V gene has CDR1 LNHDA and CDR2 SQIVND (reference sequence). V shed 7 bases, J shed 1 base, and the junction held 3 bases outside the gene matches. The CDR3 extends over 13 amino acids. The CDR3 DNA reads TGTGCCAGTACCGGGACAGCCCAAGAGACCCAGTACTTC. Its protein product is CASTGTAQETQYF.

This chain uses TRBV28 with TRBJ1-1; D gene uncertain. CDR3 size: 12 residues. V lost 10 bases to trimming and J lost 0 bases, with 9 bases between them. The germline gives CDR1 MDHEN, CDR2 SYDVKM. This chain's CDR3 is CATYRVNTEAFF. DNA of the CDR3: TGTGCCACCTACCGAGTGAACACTGAAGCTTTCTTT.

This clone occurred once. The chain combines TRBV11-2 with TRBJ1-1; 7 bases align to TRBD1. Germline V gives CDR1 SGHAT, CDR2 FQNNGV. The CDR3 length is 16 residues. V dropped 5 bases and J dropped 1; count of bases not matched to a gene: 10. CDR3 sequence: CASSPIGQARNTEAFF. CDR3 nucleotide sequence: TGTGCCAGCAGCCCAATCGGACAGGCGAGGAACACTGAAGCTTTCTTT.

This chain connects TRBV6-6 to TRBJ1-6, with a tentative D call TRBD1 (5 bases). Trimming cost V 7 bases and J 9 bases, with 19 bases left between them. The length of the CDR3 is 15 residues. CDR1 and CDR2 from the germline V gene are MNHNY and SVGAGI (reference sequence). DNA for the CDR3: TGTGCCAGCATCCTCTCGGGGGGGGGATTTTCACCCCTCCACTTT. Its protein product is CASILSGGGFSPLHF.

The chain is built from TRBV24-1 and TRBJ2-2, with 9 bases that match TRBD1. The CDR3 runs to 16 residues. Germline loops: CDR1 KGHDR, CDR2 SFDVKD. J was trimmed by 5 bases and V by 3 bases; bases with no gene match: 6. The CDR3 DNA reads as TGTGCCACCAGTGATCCTCGGACAGGGGAGACCGGGGAGCTGTTTTTT. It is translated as CATSDPRTGETGELFF.

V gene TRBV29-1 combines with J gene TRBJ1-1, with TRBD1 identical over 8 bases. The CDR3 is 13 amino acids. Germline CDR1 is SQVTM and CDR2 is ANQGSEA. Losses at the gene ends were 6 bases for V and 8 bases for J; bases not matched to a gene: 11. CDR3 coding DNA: TGCAGCGTCTCTAGGGACAGGCTTTCCGAAGCTTTCTTT. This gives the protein CSVSRDRLSEAFF.

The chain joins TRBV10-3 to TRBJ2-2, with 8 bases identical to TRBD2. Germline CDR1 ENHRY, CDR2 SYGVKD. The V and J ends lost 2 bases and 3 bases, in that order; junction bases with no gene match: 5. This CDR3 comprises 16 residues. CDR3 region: CAISERRGDDTGELFF. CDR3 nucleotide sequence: TGTGCCATCAGTGAGAGGCGGGGGGACGACACCGGGGAGCTGTTTTTT.

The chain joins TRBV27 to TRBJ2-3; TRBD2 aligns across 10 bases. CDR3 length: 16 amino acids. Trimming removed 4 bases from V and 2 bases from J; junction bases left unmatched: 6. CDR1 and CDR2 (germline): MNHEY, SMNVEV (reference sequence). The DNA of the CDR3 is TGTGCCAGCAGTTCTCTAGCGGGGGAGCCCACAGATACGCAGTATTTT. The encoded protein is CASSSLAGEPTDTQYF.